Listed below are T cell receptor beta chains from one sample, sequenced in a study of immune characterization of retroperitoneal liposarcoma. MiXCR, applied by TCRdb to the PCR reads, yields one record per CDR3 protein. Counted here are more than 9,000 distinct CDR3 sequences, 20% to 30% occurring once; the ten biggest clones make up roughly 19%. Sequenced: blood. These receptors all stem from a male donor with retroperitoneal liposarcoma. The CDR3 runs from the conserved cysteine through the conserved F or W. D genes are given only for firm matches. Not every row has a clone size; where given, it reads once, few, many or a size class.

-	few	TRBJ2-7	TRBV4-2	TGTGCCAGCAGCCAAGGCAGGGGGGATTACAAGCAGTACTTC	CASSQGRGDYKQYF
-	few	TRBJ2-1	TRBV7-2	TGTGCCAGCATCCCGGGGGGCGCGGGGAGCAGGGGGAATGAGCAGTTCTTC	CASIPGGAGSRGNEQFF
-	few	TRBJ2-1	TRBV6-1	TGTGCCAGCAGTACGGGACAAAGGGGAAATGAGCAGTTCTTC	CASSTGQRGNEQFF
TRBD2	many	TRBJ2-7	TRBV6-1	TGTGCCAGCAGTGAACCCCCCGGGGGGGTAGCGGGGGGCTTCTACGAGCAGTACTTC	CASSEPPGGVAGGFYEQYF
-	medium-sized	TRBJ2-6	TRBV6-1	TGTGCCAGCACTGATGACAGCTCTGGGGCCAACGTCCTGACTTTC	CASTDDSSGANVLTF
-	-	TRBJ2-5	TRBV18	TGTGCCAGCTCACCCGGAGGGGGGACGGAGACCCAGTACTTC	CASSPGGGTETQYF
-	medium-sized	TRBJ2-2	TRBV6-6	TGTGCCAGCAGTTACTCCCAGGGGCGAGGTGGGGAGCTGTTTTTT	CASSYSQGRGGELFF
-	many	TRBJ2-1	TRBV7-2	TGTGCCAGCAGCCCGTCAGGACCGCAGATTTACGAGCAGTTCTTC	CASSPSGPQIYEQFF
-	many	TRBJ1-1	TRBV27	TGTGCCAGCAGTTATTCGTCAGGGATCATGAACACTGAAGCTTTCTTT	CASSYSSGIMNTEAFF
-	few	TRBJ2-7	TRBV6-1	TGTGCCAGCAGTCAGGCCCTGAGGAACGAGCAGTACTTC	CASSQALRNEQYF
TRBD2	few	TRBJ2-5	TRBV4-1	TGCGCCAGCAGCCAAGATGATAGCGGGGGGAGGCAGACCCAGTACTTC	CASSQDDSGGRQTQYF
-	many	TRBJ2-5	TRBV4-1	TGCGCCAGCAGCCAAGCCGACCATAGGGACCATCGAGGCTACCAAGAGACCCAGTACTTC	CASSQADHRDHRGYQETQYF
TRBD1	few	TRBJ1-1	TRBV6-1	TGTGCCAGCAGTGTCGGGCTCCCAGGGGGCTCGGGCACTGAAGCTTTCTTT	CASSVGLPGGSGTEAFF
-	-	TRBJ2-1	TRBV27	TGTGCCAGCAGTTTACCCCCCTTAGATGAGCAGTTCTTC	CASSLPPLDEQFF
TRBD1	-	TRBJ2-3	TRBV3-1	TGTGCCAGCAGCCGCACCGGGACAGGTACAACAGATACGCAGTATTTT	CASSRTGTGTTDTQYF
-	few	TRBJ1-5	TRBV6-1	TGTGCCAGCAGTGAAATAGGGAATAGCAATCAGCCCCAGCATTTT	CASSEIGNSNQPQHF
TRBD2	many	TRBJ2-1	TRBV12-3/TRBV12-4	TGTGCCAGCAGGGGGGTGGCGGGGGGTGGTCAGTTCTTC	CASRGVAGGGQFF
TRBD1	-	TRBJ2-5	TRBV6-2/TRBV6-3	TGTGCCAGCAGTCGCAACAGGGGGCTGGTCCAAGAGACCCAGTACTTC	CASSRNRGLVQETQYF
TRBD2	-	TRBJ2-3	TRBV10-2	TGCGCCAGCAGGGGCTCTAGCGGGGGGCATTCCCCAGATACGCAGTATTTT	CASRGSSGGHSPDTQYF
-	-	TRBJ2-5	TRBV7-2	TGTGCCAGCAGCTTAGGTCCGGGAGCTAAAGAGACCCAGTACTTC	CASSLGPGAKETQYF
-	-	TRBJ2-3	TRBV10-1	TGCGCCAGCAGTGAGTCCACCGGAGATACGCAGTATTTT	CASSESTGDTQYF
TRBD2	-	TRBJ2-1	TRBV20-1	TGCAGTGCTAGAGCGGGGCGGGGGTACCATGAGCAGTTCTTC	CSARAGRGYHEQFF
-	-	TRBJ2-5	TRBV4-1	TGCGCCAGCAGCCAAGATCCGGTCGGCCAAGAGACCCAGTACTTC	CASSQDPVGQETQYF
-	few	TRBJ2-1	TRBV6-1	TGTGCCAGCAGTGGAAGGACCACAGGCATCCATGAGCAGTTCTTC	CASSGRTTGIHEQFF
-	many	TRBJ2-7	TRBV6-1	TGTGCCAGCAGTGAAAACCTGATCCCCTACGAGCAGTACTTC	CASSENLIPYEQYF